Below are 10 T cell receptor beta chains sequenced from a single sample in a study of blood T cell repertoires in COVID-19. TCRdb keeps only in-frame clones here, not all; method: immunoSEQ multiplex PCR. The data hold 170,000 or so clones, with 75% to 90% observed a single time. The sample was PBMCs or T cells enriched from blood (not recorded which). Receptors originate from a middle-aged man who had recovered from COVID-19.

Regarding this clone: The same CDR3 can be traced to other DNA sequences in this sample. The chain has TRBV12-3 or TRBV12-4 and TRBJ1-5; weak D call: TRBD1 (6 bases). V lost 5 bases, J lost 7 bases, and 12 bases lay in between. The CDR3 totals 13 residues. The chain's CDR3 is CASSPQGSQPQHF. CDR3 coding DNA: TGTGCCAGCAGTCCACAGGGAAGCCAGCCCCAGCATTTT.

The chain couples TRBV14 to TRBJ1-6; 9 bases agree with TRBD1. From germline, CDR1 is SGHDN and CDR2 FVKESK. This CDR3 is built from 14 residues. V shed 1 base, J shed 9 bases, and the junction held 1 base outside the gene matches. The CDR3 DNA sequence: TGTGCCAGCAGCCAAGTGGGACAGGGTTCACCCCTCCACTTT. As protein: CASSQVGQGSPLHF.

This chain uses TRBV28 with TRBJ2-7, with TRBD2 matching over 9 bases. The V gene's germline CDR1 is MDHEN and CDR2 SYDVKM. The CDR3 runs to 15 residues. Losses at the gene ends were 7 bases for V and 4 bases for J; bases not matched to a gene: 11. The CDR3 region has the DNA TGTGCCAGCACCCGGTCGGGGAGCGGGAGGTACGAGCAGTACTTC. Residues: CASTRSGSGRYEQYF.

This CDR3 reads CASGGGLSYNEQFF. The CDR3 DNA reads as TGCGCCAGCGGGGGGGGACTGTCCTACAATGAGCAGTTCTTC. This rearrangement joins TRBV5-1 to TRBJ2-1; 7 bases agree with TRBD2. Germline V gene sequence: CDR1 SGHRS, CDR2 YFSETQ. This CDR3 is 14 amino acids long. J was trimmed by 1 base and V by 7 bases; bases with no gene match: 5.

In DNA, the CDR3 is TGTGCCAGCAGCGTAGGGTCGGGGTCGTCTAATGAAAAACTGTTTTTT. Translated: CASSVGSGSSNEKLFF. The V gene is TRBV9, the J gene TRBJ1-4, with D hard to call. The CDR3 is 16 residues long. V was cut by 0 bases and J by 3 bases, with 12 bases left in between. Germline V gives CDR1 SGDLS, CDR2 YYNGEE. Based on the CDR3 plus reference TRBV9 and TRBJ1-4, the full variable domain is DSGVTQTPKHLITATGQRVTLRCSPRSGDLSVYWYQQSLDQGLQFLIQYYNGEERAKGNILERFSAQQFPDLHSELNLSSLELGDSALYFCASSVGSGSSNEKLFFGSGTQLSVL.

The chain recombines TRBV5-4 with TRBJ2-1; D is possibly TRBD1 (5 bases). V gave up 3 bases and J gave up 4 bases, with 14 bases separating them. The CDR3 covers 15 residues. The germline V gene has CDR1 SGHNT and CDR2 YYREEE (reference sequence). The CDR3 DNA reads as TGTGCCAGCAGCTCCACAGGTCTCCTTTACAATGAGCAGTTCTTC. It codes for CASSSTGLLYNEQFF.

J is TRBJ1-6 and V is TRBV9, with 12 bases lining up with TRBD1. Germline CDR1 SGDLS, CDR2 YYNGEE. V shed 7 bases, J shed 11 bases, and the junction held 10 bases outside the gene matches. The CDR3 length is 15 residues. DNA for the CDR3: TGTGCCAGCGCCCCCGGGACAGGGGGCTCAGCACCCCTCCACTTT. Protein sequence: CASAPGTGGSAPLHF.

The V call is TRBV24-1, the J call TRBJ1-2; D not certain. The V end was cut by 4 bases, the J end by 10 bases, with 12 bases between. The CDR3 extends over 12 amino acids. In germline, CDR1 is KGHDR, CDR2 SFDVKD. The CDR3 region has the DNA TGTGCCACCAGTGACTTCTCCAGTCTCTACACCTTC. Translation gives CATSDFSSLYTF.

The chain carries TRBV6-6 and TRBJ1-2; 7 bases map to TRBD1. After removal of 5 bases from V and 7 bases from J, the junction contained 22 bases not matched to a gene. Germline CDR1 and CDR2: MNHNY and SVGAGI (reference sequence). The CDR3 spans 18 residues. CDR3 sequence reads: CASSPLGQGDPRGGGYTF. Written as DNA, the CDR3 is TGTGCCAGCAGTCCCTTAGGGCAGGGGGATCCCCGAGGTGGTGGCTACACCTTC.

V usage is TRBV6-6 and J usage is TRBJ2-6, with TRBD1 identical over 10 bases. V was pared by 7 bases and J by 0 bases, with 3 bases of the junction left unmatched. Germline V gene sequence: CDR1 MNHNY, CDR2 SVGAGI (reference sequence). The CDR3 loop spans 16 amino acids. CDR3 bases: TGTGCCAGCACCAGGACAGGGGGCTCTGGGGCCAACGTCCTGACTTTC. This encodes CASTRTGGSGANVLTF.